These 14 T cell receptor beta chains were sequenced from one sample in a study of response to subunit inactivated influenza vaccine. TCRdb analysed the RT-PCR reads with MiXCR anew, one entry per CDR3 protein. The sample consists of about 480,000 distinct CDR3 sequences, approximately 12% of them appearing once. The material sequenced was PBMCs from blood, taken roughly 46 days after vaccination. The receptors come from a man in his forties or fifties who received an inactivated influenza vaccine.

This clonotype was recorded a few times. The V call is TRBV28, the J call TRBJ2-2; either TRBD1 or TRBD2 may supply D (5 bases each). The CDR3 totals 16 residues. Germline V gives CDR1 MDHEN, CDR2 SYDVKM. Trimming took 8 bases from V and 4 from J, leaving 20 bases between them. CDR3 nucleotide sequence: TGTGCCAGCCACGGGGCTTACGGGGCAGGCACCGGGGAGCTGTTTTTT. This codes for CASHGAYGAGTGELFF. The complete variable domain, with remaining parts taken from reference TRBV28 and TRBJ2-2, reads DVKVTQSSRYLVKRTGEKVFLECVQDMDHENMFWYRQDPGLGLRLIYFSYDVKMKEKGDIPEGYSVSREKKERFSLILESASTNQTSMYLCASHGAYGAGTGELFFGEGSRLTVL.

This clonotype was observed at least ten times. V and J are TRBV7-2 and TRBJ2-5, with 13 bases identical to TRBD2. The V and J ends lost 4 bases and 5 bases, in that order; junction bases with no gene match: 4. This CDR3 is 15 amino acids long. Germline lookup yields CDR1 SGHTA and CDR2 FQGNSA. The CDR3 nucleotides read TGTGCCAGCAGCTGGGGACTAGCGGGGTGGGAGACCCAGTACTTC. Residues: CASSWGLAGWETQYF.

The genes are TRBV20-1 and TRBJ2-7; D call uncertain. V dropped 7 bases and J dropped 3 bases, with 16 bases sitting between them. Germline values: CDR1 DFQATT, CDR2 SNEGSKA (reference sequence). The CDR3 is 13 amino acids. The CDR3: CSVGRPAGYEQYF. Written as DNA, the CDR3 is TGCAGTGTCGGCAGGCCAGCCGGCTACGAGCAGTACTTC.

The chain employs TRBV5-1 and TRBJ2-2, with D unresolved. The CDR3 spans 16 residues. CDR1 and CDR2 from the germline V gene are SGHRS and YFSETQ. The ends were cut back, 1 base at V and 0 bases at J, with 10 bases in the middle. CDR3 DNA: TGCGCCAGCAGCTTGTTTGGAGACGCGAACACCGGGGAGCTGTTTTTT. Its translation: CASSLFGDANTGELFF.

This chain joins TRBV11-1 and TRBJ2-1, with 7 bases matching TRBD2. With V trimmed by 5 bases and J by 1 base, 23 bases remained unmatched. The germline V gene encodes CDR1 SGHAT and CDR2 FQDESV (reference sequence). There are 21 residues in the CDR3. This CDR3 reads CASSRYSLRENLVGSYNEQFF. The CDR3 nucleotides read TGTGCCAGCAGCCGATACTCCCTGCGGGAGAACTTAGTGGGGTCCTACAATGAGCAGTTCTTC.

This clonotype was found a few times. For the CDR3, the DNA is TGTGCCAGCAGCTTCGGCGGGAGGGACAATGAGCAGTTCTTC. This gives the protein CASSFGGRDNEQFF. V gene TRBV5-6 combines with J gene TRBJ2-1, with 9 nucleotides matching TRBD2. CDR3 length: 14 residues. V shed 2 bases, J shed 5 bases, and the junction held 2 bases outside the gene matches. CDR1 is SGHDT, CDR2 YYEEEE, per germline. Looking up the rest from reference TRBV5-6 and TRBJ2-1 gives the full variable domain: DAGVTQSPTHLIKTRGQQVTLRCSPKSGHDTVSWYQQALGQGPQFIFQYYEEEERQRGNFPDRFSGHQFPNYSSELNVNALLLGDSALYLCASSFGGRDNEQFFGPGTRLTVL.

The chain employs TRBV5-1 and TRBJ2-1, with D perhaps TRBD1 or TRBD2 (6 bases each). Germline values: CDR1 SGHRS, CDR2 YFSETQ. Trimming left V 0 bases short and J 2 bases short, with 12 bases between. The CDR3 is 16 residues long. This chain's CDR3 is CASSLATGAPYNEQFF. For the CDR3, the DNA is TGCGCCAGCAGCTTGGCGACGGGGGCCCCCTACAATGAGCAGTTCTTC.

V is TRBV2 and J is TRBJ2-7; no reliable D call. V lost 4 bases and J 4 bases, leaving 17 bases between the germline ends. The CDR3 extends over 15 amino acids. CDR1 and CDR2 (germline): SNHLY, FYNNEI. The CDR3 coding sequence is TGTGCCAGCAGTGGGCGAGGAATTACTTGGTACGAGCAGTACTTC. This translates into CASSGRGITWYEQYF.

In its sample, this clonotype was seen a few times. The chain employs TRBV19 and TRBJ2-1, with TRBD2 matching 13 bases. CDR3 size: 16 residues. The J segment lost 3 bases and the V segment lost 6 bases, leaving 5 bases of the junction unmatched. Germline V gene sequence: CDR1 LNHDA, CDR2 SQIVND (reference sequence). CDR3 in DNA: TGTGCCAGTAGCCGACTAGCGGGAGGCCTCTACAATGAGCAGTTCTTC. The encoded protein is CASSRLAGGLYNEQFF.

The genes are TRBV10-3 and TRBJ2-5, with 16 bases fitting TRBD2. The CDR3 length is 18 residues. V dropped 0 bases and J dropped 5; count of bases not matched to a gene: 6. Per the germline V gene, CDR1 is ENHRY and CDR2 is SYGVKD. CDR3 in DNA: TGTGCCATCAGTGAGTCGGGGACTAGCGGGAGGGCCGCGGAGACCCAGTACTTC. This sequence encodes CAISESGTSGRAAETQYF.

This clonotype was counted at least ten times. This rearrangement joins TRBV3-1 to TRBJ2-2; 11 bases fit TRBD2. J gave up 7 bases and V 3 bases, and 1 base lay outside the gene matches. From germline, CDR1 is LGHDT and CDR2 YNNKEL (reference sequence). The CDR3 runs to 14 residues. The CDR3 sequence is CASSHSGRVGELFF. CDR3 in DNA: TGTGCCAGCAGCCATAGCGGGAGGGTCGGGGAGCTGTTTTTT.

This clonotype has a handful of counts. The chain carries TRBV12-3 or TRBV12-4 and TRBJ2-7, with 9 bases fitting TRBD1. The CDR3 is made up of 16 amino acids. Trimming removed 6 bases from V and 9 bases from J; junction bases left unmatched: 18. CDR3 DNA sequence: TGTGCCAGCAGCTCCACCTCCCCGGGACAGGGAGAGGGGCAGTACTTC. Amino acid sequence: CASSSTSPGQGEGQYF.

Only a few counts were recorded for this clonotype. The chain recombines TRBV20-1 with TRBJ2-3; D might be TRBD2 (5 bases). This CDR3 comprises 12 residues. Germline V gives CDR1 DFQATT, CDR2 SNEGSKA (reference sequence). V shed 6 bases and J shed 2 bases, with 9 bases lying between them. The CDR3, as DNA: TGCAGTGCCATTCGGGACACAGATACGCAGTATTTT. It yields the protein CSAIRDTDTQYF.

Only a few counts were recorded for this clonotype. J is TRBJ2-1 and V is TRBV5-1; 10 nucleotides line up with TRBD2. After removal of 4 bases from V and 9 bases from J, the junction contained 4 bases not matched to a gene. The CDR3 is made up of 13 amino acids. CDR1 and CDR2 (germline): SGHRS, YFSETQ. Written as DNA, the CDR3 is TGCGCCAGCAGCCTCCTAGCGGGAGCTGAGCAGTTCTTC. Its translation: CASSLLAGAEQFF.